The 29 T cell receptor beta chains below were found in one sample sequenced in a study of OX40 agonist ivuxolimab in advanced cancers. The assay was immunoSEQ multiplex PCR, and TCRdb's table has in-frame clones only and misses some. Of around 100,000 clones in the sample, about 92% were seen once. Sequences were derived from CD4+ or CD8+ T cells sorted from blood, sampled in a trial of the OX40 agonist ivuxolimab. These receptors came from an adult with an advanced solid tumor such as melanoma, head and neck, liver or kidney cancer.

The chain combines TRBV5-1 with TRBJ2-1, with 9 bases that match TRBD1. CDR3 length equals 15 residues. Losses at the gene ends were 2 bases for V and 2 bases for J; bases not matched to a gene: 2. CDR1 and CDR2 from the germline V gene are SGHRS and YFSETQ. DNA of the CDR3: TGCGCCAGCAGCTTTGGGACAGGGACCTACAATGAGCAGTTCTTC. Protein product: CASSFGTGTYNEQFF.

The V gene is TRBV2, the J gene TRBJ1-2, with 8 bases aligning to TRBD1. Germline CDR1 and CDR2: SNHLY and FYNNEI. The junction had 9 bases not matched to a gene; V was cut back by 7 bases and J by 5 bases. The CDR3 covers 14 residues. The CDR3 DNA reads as TGTGCCAGCATCGAACAGGGGGAAGGGTATGGCTACACCTTC. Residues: CASIEQGEGYGYTF. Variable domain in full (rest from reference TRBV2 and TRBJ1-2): EPEVTQTPSHQVTQMGQEVILRCVPISNHLYFYWYRQILGQKVEFLVSFYNNEISEKSEIFDDQFSVERPDGSNFTLKIRSTKLEDSAMYFCASIEQGEGYGYTFGSGTRLTVV.

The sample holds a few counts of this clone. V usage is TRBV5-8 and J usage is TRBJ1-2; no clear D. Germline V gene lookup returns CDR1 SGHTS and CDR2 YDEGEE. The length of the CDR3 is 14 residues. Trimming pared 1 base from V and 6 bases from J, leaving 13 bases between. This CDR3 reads CASSLWVIENGYTF. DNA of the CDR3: TGTGCCAGCAGCTTGTGGGTAATCGAGAATGGCTACACCTTC.

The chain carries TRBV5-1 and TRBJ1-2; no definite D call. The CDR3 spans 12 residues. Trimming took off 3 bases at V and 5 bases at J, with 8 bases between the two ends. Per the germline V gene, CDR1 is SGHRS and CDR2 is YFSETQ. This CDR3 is CASSSDVYGYTF. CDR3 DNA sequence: TGCGCCAGCAGCTCGGACGTTTATGGCTACACCTTC. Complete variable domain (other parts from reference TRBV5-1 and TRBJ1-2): KAGVTQTPRYLIKTRGQQVTLSCSPISGHRSVSWYQQTPGQGLQFLFEYFSETQRNKGNFPGRFSGRQFSNSRSEMNVSTLELGDSALYLCASSSDVYGYTFGSGTRLTVV.

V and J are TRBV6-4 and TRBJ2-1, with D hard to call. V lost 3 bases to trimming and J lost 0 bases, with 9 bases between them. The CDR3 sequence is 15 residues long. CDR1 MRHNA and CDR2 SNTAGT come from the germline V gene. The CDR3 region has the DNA TGTGCCAGCAGTGATACTCCAAGCTCCTACAATGAGCAGTTCTTC. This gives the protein CASSDTPSSYNEQFF.

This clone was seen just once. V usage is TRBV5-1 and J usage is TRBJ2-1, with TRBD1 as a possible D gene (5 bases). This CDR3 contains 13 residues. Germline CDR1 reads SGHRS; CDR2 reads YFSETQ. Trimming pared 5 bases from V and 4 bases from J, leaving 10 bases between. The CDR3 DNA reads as TGCGCCAGCAGTCAGGACACATACAATGAGCAGTTCTTC. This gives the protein CASSQDTYNEQFF.

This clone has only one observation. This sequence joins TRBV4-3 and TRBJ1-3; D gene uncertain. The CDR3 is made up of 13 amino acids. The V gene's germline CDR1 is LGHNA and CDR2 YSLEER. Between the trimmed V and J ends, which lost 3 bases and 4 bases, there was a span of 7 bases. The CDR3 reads CASSQRVGNTIYF. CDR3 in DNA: TGCGCCAGCAGCCAGAGAGTGGGAAACACCATATATTTT.

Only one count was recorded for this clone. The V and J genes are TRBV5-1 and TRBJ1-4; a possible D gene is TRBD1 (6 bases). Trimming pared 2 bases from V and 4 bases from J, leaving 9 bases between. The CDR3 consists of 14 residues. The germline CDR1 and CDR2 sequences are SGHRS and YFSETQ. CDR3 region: CASSFGQINEKLFF. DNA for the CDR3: TGCGCCAGCAGCTTCGGACAGATTAATGAAAAACTGTTTTTT.

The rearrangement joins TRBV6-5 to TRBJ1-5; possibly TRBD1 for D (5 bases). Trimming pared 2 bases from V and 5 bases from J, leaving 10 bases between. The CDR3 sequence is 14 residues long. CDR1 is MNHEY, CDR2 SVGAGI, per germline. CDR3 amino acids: CASSYVQGDQPQHF. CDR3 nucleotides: TGTGCCAGCAGTTACGTGCAGGGTGATCAGCCCCAGCATTTT.

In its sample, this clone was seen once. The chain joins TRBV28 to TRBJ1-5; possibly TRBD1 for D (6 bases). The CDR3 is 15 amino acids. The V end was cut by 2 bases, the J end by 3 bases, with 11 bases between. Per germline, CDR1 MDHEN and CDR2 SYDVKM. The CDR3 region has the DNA TGTGCCAGCAGTTTAATCGCAGGGGCCAATCAGCCCCAGCATTTT. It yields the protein CASSLIAGANQPQHF.

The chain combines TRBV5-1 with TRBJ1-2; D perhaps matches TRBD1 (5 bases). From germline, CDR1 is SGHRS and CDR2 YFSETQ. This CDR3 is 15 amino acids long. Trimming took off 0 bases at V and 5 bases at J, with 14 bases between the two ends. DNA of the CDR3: TGCGCCAGCAGCTTGGGACAGCCCGCGACTTATGGCTACACCTTC. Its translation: CASSLGQPATYGYTF.

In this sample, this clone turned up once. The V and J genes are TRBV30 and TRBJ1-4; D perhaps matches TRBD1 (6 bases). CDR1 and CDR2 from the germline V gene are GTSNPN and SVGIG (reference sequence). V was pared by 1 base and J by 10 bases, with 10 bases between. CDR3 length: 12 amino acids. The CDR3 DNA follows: TGTGCCTGGAGTGGGGCAGGGGTAAAACTGTTTTTT. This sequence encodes CAWSGAGVKLFF.

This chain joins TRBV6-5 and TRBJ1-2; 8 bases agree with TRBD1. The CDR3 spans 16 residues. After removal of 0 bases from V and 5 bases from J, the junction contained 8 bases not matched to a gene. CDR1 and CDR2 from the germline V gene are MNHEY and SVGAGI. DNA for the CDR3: TGTGCCAGCAGTTACTCAGGACAGGGTTCAACGTATGGCTACACCTTC. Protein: CASSYSGQGSTYGYTF.

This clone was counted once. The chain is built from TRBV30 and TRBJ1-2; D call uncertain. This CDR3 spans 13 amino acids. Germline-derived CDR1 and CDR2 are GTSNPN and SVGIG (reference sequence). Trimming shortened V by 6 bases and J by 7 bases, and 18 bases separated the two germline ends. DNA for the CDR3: TGTGCCTGTTCCGGCGGAACCCGCCCTGGCTACACCTTC. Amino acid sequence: CACSGGTRPGYTF. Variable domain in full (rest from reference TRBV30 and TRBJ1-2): SQTIHQWPATLVQPVGSPLSLECTVEGTSNPNLYWYRQAAGRGLQLLFYSVGIGQISSEVPQNLSASRPQDRQFILSSKKLLLSDSGFYLCACSGGTRPGYTFGSGTRLTVV.

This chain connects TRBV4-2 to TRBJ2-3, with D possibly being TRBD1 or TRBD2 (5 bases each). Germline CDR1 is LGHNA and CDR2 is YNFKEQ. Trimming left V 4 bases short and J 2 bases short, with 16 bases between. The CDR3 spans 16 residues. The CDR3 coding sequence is TGTGCCAGCAGCCGGGGTGGTGAGGGGAACACAGATACGCAGTATTTT. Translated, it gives CASSRGGEGNTDTQYF.

The CDR3 here is CASSQRTGNYGYTF. In DNA form, the CDR3 reads TGCGCCAGCAGCCAACGGACAGGCAACTATGGCTACACCTTC. The V call is TRBV4-1, the J call TRBJ1-2; 7 positions agree with TRBD1. The length of the CDR3 is 14 residues. Unmatched junction bases numbered 2, after V lost 2 bases and J lost 2 bases. CDR1 and CDR2 (germline): MGHRA, YSYEKL.

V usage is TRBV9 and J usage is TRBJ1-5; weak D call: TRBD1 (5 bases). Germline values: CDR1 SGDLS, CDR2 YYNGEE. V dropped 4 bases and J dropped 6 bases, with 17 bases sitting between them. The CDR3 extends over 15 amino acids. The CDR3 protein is CASSKSGGNPQPQHF. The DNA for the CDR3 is TGTGCCAGCAGCAAGTCTGGGGGAAACCCTCAGCCCCAGCATTTT.

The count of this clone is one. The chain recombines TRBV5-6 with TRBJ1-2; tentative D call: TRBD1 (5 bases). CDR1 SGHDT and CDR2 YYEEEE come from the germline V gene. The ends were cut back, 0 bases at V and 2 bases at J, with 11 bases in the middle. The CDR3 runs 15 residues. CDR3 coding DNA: TGTGCCAGCAGCTTGGTAGGGGCAGGGAACTATGGCTACACCTTC. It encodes CASSLVGAGNYGYTF.

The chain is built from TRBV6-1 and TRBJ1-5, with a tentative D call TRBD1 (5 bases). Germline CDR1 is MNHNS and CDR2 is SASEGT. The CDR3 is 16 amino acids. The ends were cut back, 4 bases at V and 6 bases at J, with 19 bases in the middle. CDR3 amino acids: CASSARGRGDFQPQHF. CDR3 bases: TGTGCCAGCAGTGCCCGGGGGAGGGGCGATTTTCAGCCCCAGCATTTT.

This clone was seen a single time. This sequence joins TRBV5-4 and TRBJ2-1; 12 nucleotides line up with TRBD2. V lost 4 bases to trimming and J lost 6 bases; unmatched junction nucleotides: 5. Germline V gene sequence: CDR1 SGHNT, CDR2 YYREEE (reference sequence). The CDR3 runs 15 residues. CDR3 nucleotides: TGTGCCAGCAGCGCGACTAGCGGGGGACGCAATGAGCAGTTCTTC. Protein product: CASSATSGGRNEQFF.

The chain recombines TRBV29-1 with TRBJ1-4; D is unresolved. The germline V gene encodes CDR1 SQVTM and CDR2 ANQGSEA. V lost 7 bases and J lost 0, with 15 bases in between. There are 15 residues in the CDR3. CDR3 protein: CSARYRTTTNEKLFF. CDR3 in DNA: TGCAGCGCTAGATACCGAACCACAACTAATGAAAAACTGTTTTTT.

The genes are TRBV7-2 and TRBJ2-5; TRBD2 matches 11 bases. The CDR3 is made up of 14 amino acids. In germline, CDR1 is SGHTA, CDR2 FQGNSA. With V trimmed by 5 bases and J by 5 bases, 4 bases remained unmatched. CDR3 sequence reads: CASSPRLAGETQYF. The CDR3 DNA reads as TGTGCCAGCAGCCCCCGACTAGCGGGGGAGACCCAGTACTTC.

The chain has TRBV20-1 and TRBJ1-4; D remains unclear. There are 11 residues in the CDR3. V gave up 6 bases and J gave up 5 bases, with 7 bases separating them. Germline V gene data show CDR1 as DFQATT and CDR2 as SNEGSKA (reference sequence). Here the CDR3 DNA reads TGCAGTGCAGGCCAGAATGAAAAACTGTTTTTT. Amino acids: CSAGQNEKLFF.

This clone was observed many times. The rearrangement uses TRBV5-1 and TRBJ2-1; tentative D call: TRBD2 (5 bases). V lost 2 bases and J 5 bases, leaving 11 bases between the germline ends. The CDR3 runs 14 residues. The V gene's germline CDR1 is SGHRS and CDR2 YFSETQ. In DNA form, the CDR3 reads TGCGCCAGCAGCTTAGATGGAGGAAACAATGAGCAGTTCTTC. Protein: CASSLDGGNNEQFF.

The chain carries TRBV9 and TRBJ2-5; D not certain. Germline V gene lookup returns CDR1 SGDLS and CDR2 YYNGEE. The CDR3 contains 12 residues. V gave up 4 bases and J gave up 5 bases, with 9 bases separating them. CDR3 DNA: TGTGCCAGCAGCACTCTAGAGGAGACCCAGTACTTC. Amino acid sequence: CASSTLEETQYF.

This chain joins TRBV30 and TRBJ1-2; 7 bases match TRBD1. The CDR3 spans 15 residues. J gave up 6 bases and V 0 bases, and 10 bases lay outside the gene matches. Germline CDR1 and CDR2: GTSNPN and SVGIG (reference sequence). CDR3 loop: CAWSVLLATGNGYTF. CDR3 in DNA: TGTGCCTGGAGTGTACTCCTCGCGACAGGGAATGGCTACACCTTC. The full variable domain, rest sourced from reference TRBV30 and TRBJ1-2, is SQTIHQWPATLVQPVGSPLSLECTVEGTSNPNLYWYRQAAGRGLQLLFYSVGIGQISSEVPQNLSASRPQDRQFILSSKKLLLSDSGFYLCAWSVLLATGNGYTFGSGTRLTVV.

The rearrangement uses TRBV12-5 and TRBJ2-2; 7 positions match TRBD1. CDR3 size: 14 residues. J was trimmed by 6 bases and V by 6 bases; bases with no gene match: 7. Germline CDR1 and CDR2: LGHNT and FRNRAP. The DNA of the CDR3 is TGTGCTAGTGGAAAAACAGGGGACGCCGGGGAGCTGTTTTTT. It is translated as CASGKTGDAGELFF.

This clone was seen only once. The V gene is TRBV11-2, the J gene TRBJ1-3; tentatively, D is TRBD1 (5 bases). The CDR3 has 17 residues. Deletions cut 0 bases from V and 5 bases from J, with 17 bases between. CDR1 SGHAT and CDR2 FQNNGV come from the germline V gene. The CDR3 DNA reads TGTGCCAGCAGCTTAGATCGTCGGTGGGGCCTGAGAAACACCATATATTTT. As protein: CASSLDRRWGLRNTIYF.

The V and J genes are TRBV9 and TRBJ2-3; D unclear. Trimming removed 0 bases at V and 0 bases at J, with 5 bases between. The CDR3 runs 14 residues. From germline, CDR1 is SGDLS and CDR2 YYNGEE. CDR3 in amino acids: CASSVGPSTDTQYF. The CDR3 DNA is TGTGCCAGCAGCGTAGGGCCCAGCACAGATACGCAGTATTTT.